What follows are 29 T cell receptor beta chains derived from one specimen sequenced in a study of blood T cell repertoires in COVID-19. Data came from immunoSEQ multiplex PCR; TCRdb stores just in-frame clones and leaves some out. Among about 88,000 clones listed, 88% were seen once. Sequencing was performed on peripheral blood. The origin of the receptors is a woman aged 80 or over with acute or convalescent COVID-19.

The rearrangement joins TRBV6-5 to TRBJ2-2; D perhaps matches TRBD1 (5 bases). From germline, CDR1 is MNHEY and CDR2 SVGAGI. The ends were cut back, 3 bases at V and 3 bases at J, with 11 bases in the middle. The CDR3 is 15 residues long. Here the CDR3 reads CASSYGARYTGELFF. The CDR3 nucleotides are TGTGCCAGCAGTTATGGGGCCAGGTACACCGGGGAGCTGTTTTTT.

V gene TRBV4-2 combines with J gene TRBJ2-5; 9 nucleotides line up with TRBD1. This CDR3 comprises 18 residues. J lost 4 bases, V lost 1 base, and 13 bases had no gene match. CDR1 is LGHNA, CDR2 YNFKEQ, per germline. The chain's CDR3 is CASSQVRDRDDFGETQYF. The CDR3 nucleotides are TGTGCCAGCAGCCAAGTTCGGGACAGGGATGATTTCGGAGAGACCCAGTACTTC.

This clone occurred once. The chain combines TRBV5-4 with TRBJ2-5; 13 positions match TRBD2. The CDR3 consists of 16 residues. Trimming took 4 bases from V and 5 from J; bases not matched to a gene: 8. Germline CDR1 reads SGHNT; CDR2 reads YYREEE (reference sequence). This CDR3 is CASSPEGLAGVETQYF. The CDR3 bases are TGTGCCAGCAGCCCGGAAGGACTAGCGGGAGTTGAGACCCAGTACTTC.

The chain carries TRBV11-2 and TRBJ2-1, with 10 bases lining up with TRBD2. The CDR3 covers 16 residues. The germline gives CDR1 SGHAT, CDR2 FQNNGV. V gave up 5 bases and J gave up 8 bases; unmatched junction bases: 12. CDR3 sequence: CASSKYQGLASYEQFF. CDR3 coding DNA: TGTGCCAGCAGCAAATACCAGGGACTAGCGTCCTATGAGCAGTTCTTC.

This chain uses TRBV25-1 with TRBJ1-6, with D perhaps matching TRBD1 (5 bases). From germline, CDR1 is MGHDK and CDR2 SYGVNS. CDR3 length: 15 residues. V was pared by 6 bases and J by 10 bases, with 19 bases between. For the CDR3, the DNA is TGTGCCAGCAGCGCCTTTCGGACACCAGAATCACCCCTCCACTTT. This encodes CASSAFRTPESPLHF.

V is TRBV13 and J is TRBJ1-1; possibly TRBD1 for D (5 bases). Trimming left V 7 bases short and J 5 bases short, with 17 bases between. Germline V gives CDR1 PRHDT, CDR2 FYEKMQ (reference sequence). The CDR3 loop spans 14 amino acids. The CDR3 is CASTRGGAGTEAFF. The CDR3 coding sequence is TGTGCCAGCACCCGGGGAGGGGCCGGGACTGAAGCTTTCTTT.

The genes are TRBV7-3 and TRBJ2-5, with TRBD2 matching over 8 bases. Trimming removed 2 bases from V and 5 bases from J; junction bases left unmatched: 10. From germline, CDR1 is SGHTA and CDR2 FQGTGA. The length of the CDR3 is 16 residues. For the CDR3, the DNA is TGTGCCAGCAGCTTATCCGGGAGGGCCCCGGTGGAGACCCAGTACTTC. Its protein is CASSLSGRAPVETQYF.

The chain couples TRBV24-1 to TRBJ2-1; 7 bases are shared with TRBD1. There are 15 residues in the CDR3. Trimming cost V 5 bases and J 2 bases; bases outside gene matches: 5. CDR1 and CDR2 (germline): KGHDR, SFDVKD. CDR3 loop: CATSGSTGAYNEQFF. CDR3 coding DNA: TGTGCCACCAGTGGCTCCACAGGGGCCTACAATGAGCAGTTCTTC.

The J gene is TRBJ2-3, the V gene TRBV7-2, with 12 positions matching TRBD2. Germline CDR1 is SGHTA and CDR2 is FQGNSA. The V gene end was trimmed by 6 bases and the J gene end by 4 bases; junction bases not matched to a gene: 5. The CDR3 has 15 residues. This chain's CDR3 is CASRPSGRGADTQYF. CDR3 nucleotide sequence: TGTGCCAGCAGACCTAGCGGGAGGGGAGCAGATACGCAGTATTTT.

The CDR3 DNA is TGTGCCAGCAGCCGTACGTTGACAGGGCCCTCTACCTACGAGCAGTACTTC. It encodes CASSRTLTGPSTYEQYF. The rearrangement uses TRBV5-5 and TRBJ2-7, with 7 bases fitting TRBD1. The V and J ends lost 4 bases and 2 bases, in that order; junction bases with no gene match: 15. Germline CDR1 is SGHKS and CDR2 is YYEKEE (reference sequence). The CDR3 extends over 17 amino acids. Full variable domain (rest looked up from reference TRBV5-5 and TRBJ2-7): DAGVTQSPTHLIKTRGQQVTLRCSPISGHKSVSWYQQVLGQGPQFIFQYYEKEERGRGNFPDRFSARQFPNYSSELNVNALLLGDSALYLCASSRTLTGPSTYEQYFGPGTRLTVT.

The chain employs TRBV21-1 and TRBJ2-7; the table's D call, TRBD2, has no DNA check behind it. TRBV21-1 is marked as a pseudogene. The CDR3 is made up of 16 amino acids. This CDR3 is CASSDAAATSAYEQYF. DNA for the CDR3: TGTGCCAGCAGCGATGCGGCCGCGACTAGCGCCTACGAGCAGTACTTC.

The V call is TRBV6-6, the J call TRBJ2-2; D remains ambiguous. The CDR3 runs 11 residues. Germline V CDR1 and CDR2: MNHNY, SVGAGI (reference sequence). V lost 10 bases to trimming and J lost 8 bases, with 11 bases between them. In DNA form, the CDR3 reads TGTGCCACGGGTCTTCGGGGGGAGCTGTTTTTT. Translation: CATGLRGELFF.

CDR3 sequence (DNA): TGTGCCAGCAGCCCTACTAGCGGGAATTCCTACGAGCAGTACTTC. The encoded protein is CASSPTSGNSYEQYF. The V call is TRBV2, the J call TRBJ2-7; 10 bases agree with TRBD2. Germline V lookup: CDR1 SNHLY, CDR2 FYNNEI. The CDR3 covers 15 residues. V trimming: 6 bases; J trimming: 1 base; junction bases outside the gene matches: 6.

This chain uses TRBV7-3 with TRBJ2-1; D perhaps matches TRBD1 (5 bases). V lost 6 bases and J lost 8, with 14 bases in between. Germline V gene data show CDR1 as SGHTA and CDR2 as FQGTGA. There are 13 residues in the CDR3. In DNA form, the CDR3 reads TGTGCCAGCAGTTTACTCACAGGCTATGAGCAGTTCTTC. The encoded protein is CASSLLTGYEQFF.

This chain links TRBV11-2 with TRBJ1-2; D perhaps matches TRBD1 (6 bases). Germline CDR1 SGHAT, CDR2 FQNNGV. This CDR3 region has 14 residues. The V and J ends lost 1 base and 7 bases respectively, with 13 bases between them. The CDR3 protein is CASSLARTASGYTF. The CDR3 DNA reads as TGTGCCAGCAGCTTAGCCCGGACAGCCTCTGGCTACACCTTC. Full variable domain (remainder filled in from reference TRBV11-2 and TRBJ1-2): EAGVAQSPRYKIIEKRQSVAFWCNPISGHATLYWYQQILGQGPKLLIQFQNNGVVDDSQLPKDRFSAERLKGVDSTLKIQPAKLEDSAVYLCASSLARTASGYTFGSGTRLTVV.

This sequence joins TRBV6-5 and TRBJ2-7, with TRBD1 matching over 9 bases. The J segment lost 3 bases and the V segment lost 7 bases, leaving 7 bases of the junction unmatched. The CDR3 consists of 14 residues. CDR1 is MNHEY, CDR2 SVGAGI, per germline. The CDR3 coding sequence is TGTGCCAGCACGCTGGGACAGGGTCACTACGAGCAGTACTTC. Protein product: CASTLGQGHYEQYF.

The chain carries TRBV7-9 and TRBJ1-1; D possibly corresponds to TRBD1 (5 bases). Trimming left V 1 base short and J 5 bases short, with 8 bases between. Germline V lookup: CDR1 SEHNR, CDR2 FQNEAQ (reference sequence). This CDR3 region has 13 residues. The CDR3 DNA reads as TGTGCCAGCAGCTTAGGTGGGGGGACTGAAGCTTTCTTT. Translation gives CASSLGGGTEAFF.

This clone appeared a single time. The CDR3, as DNA: TGTGCCAGTAGTACGGACGGCCGACAGTATTTACTGTTTTTT. It encodes CASSTDGRQYLLFF. The genes are TRBV19 and TRBJ1-4, with a possible D match to TRBD1 (5 bases). CDR1 is LNHDA, CDR2 SQIVND, per germline (reference sequence). Trimming removed 4 bases from V and 13 bases from J, with 19 bases in between. This CDR3 region has 14 residues. The full variable domain, its missing parts supplied by reference TRBV19 and TRBJ1-4, is DGGITQSPKYLFRKEGQNVTLSCEQNLNHDAMYWYRQDPGQGLRLIYYSQIVNDFQKGDIAEGYSVSREKKESFPLTVTSAQKNPTAFYLCASSTDGRQYLLFFGSGTQLSVL.

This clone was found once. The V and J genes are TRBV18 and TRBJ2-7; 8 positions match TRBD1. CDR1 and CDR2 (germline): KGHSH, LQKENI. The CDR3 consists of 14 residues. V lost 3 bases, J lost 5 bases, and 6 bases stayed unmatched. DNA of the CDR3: TGTGCCAGCTCACCCGCGGGACAGGAGGACGAGCAGTACTTC. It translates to CASSPAGQEDEQYF.

The CDR3 DNA follows: TGTGCCATCAGAGACAGGGGCGGCTATGGCTACACCTTC. Its protein product is CAIRDRGGYGYTF. The rearrangement links TRBV10-3 to TRBJ1-2, with 8 bases identical to TRBD1. Unmatched junction bases numbered 4, after V lost 6 bases and J lost 4 bases. The CDR3 is 13 residues long. Germline lookup yields CDR1 ENHRY and CDR2 SYGVKD.

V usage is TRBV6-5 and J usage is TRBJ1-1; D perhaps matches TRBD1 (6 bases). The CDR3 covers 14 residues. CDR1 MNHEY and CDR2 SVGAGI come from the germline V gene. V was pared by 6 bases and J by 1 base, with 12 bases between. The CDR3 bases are TGTGCCAGCAGGACACAGGGTAGGAACACTGAAGCTTTCTTT. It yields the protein CASRTQGRNTEAFF.

CDR3 in DNA: TGTGCCAGCAGTTACCGACATAGACCGAACACCGGGGAGCTGTTTTTT. Its protein is CASSYRHRPNTGELFF. This chain connects TRBV6-5 to TRBJ2-2; D ambiguous. The CDR3 extends over 16 amino acids. Germline-derived CDR1 and CDR2 are MNHEY and SVGAGI. The ends were cut back, 2 bases at V and 0 bases at J, with 10 bases in the middle.

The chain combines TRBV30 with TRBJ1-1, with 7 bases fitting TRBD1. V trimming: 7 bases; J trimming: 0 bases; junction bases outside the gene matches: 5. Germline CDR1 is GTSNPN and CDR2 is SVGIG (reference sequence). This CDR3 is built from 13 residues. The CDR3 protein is CASQQGLNTEAFF. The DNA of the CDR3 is TGTGCCTCACAACAGGGGTTGAACACTGAAGCTTTCTTT.

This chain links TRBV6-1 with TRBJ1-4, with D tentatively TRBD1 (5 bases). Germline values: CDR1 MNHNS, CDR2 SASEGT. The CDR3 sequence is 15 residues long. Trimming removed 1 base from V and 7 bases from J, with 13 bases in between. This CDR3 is CASSEVGGLVEKLFF. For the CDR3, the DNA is TGTGCCAGCAGTGAAGTCGGGGGGTTGGTTGAAAAACTGTTTTTT.

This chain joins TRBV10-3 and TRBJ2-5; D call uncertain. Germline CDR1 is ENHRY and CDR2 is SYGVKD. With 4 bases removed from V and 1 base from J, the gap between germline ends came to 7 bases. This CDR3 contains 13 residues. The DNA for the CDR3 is TGTGCCATCAGTGGGGCAACCCAAGAGACCCAGTACTTC. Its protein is CAISGATQETQYF.

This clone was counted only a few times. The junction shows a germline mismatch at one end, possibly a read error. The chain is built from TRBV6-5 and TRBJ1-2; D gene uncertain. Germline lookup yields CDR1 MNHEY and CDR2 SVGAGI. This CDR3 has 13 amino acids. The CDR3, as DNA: TGTGCCAGCAGTTCTACGGGGATGTGGGGTCTCTACTTC. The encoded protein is CASSSTGMWGLYF.

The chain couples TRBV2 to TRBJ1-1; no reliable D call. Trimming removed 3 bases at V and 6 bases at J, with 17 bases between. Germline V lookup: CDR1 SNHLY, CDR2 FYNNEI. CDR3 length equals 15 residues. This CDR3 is CASSDAGSPWSEAFF. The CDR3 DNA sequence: TGTGCCAGCAGTGACGCCGGGTCCCCCTGGTCTGAAGCTTTCTTT.

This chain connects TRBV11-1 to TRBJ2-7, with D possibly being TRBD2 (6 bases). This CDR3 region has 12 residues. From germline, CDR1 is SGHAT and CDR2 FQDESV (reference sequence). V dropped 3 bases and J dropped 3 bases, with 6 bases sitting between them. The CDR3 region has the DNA TGTGCCAGCAGCTTCGGGGGCTACGAGCAGTACTTC. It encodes CASSFGGYEQYF.

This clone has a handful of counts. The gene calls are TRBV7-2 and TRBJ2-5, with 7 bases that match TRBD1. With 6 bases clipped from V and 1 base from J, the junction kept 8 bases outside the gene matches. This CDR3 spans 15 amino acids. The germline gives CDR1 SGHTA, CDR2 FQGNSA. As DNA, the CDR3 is TGTGCCAGCAGGGCCGGGACAGCCCTCCAAGAGACCCAGTACTTC. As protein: CASRAGTALQETQYF. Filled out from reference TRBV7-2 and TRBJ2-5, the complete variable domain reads GAGVSQSPSNKVTEKGKDVELRCDPISGHTALYWYRQSLGQGLEFLIYFQGNSAPDKSGLPSDRFSAERTGGSVSTLTIQRTQQEDSAVYLCASRAGTALQETQYFGPGTRLLVL.